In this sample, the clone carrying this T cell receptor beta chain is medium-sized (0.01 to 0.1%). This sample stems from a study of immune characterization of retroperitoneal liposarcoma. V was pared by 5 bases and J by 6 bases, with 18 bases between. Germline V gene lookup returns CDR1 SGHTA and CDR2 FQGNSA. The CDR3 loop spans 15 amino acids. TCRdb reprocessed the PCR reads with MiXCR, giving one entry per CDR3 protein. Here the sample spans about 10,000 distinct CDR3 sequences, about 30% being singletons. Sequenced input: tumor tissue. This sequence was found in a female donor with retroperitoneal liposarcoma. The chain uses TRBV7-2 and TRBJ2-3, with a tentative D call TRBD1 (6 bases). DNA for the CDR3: TGTGCCAGCAGCCACCTGGGAGAGAGGGGGGATACGCAGTATTTT. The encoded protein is CASSHLGERGDTQYF.